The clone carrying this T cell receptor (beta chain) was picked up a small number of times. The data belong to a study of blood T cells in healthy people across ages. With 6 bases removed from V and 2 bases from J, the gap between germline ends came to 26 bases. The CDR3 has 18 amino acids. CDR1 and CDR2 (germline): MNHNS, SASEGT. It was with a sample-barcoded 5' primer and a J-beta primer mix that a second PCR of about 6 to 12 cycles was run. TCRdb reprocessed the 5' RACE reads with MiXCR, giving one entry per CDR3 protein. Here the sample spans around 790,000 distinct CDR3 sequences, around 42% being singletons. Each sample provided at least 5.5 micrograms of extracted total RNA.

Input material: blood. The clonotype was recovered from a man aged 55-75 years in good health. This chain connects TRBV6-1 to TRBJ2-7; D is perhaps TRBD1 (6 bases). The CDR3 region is CASRGDGGDRTRAYEQYF. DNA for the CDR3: TGTGCCAGCAGGGGTGACGGAGGAGACAGGACGCGGGCCTACGAGCAGTACTTC.